This T cell receptor (beta chain) derives from a study of CD4 T cells in relation to SARS-CoV-2 and coronaviruses. The wider study: TCR beta CDR3s were sequenced after roughly eleven-day antigen culture of PBMCs.

Germline-derived CDR1 and CDR2 are SGHAT and FQNNGV. The CDR3 loop spans 12 amino acids. Between the trimmed V and J ends, which lost 5 bases and 3 bases, there was a span of 8 bases. Study results and caveats: Crossreactive clones expanded significantly less to SARS-CoV-2 than monoreactive clones.

CD4+ T cells from unexposed donors were obtained before the COVID-19 pandemic (2011-2018). After around nine days of culture, CD4+ T cells were isolated. Cells permitting, SARS-CoV-2 S/N and four cold-coronavirus spikes were tested on unexposed-donor CD4+ T cells. Sequencing used immunoSEQ multiplex PCR; TCRdb keeps in-frame clones, though not all of them. The sample has under 20,000 clones, approximately 80% seen once. Notes on this clone: The antigen remains undetermined.

Input material: CD4+ T cells from PBMCs, cultured in vitro. This clonotype was obtained from a human donor in good health. The chain combines TRBV11-2 with TRBJ2-7; D gene uncertain. The CDR3 nucleotides are TGTGCCAGCAGCGTAAACGGCTACGAGCAGTACTTC. It specifies CASSVNGYEQYF.